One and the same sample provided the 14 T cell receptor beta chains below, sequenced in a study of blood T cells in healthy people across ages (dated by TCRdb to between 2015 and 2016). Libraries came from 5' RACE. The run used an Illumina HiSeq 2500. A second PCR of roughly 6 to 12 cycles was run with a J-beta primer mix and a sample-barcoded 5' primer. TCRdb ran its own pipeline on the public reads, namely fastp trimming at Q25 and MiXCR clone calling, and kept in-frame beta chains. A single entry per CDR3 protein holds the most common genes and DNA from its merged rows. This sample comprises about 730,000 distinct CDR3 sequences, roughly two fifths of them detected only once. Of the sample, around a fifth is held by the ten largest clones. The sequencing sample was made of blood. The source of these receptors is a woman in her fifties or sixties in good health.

CDR3 sequence (DNA): TGTGCCAGCAGCTTAAGTGCCGGGCCCAACGGCTACACCTTC. The encoded protein is CASSLSAGPNGYTF. The chain links TRBV7-9 to TRBJ1-2; D call uncertain. Germline CDR1 is SEHNR and CDR2 is FQNEAQ (reference sequence). The ends were cut back, 2 bases at V and 8 bases at J, with 15 bases in the middle. There are 14 residues in the CDR3.

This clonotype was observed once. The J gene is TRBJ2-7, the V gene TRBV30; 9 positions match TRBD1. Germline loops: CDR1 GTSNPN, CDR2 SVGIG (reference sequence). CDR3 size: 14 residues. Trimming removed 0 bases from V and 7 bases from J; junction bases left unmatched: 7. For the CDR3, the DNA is TGTGCCTGGAGTGTAGGGACAGGGCCAGGTGAGCAGTACTTC. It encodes CAWSVGTGPGEQYF.

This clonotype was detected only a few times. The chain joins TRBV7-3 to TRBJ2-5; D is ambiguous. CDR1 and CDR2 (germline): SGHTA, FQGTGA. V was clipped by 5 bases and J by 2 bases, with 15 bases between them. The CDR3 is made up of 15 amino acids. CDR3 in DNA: TGTGCCAGCAGCCAAACACGGACGACTCAAGAGACCCAGTACTTC. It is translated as CASSQTRTTQETQYF.

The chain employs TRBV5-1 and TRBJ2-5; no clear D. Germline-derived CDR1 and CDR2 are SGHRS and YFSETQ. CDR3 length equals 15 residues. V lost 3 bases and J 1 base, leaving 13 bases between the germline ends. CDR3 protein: CASSWASLSQETQYF. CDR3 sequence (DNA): TGCGCCAGCAGCTGGGCTTCGCTTAGCCAAGAGACCCAGTACTTC.

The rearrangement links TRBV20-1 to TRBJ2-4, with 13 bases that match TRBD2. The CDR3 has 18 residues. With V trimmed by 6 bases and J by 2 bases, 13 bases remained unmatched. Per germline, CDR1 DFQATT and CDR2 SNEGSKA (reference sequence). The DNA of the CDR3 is TGCAGTGCGACCGGACTAGCGGGGGCCCCACTCTCCAAAAACATTCAGTACTTC. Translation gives CSATGLAGAPLSKNIQYF.

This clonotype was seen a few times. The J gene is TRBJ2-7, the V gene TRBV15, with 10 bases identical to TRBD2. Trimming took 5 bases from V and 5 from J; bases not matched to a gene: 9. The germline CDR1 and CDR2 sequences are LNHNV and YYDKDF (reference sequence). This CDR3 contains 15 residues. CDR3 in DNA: TGTGCCACCAGCTCTCGGCCGGGACTAGCGAACGAGCAGTACTTC. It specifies CATSSRPGLANEQYF.

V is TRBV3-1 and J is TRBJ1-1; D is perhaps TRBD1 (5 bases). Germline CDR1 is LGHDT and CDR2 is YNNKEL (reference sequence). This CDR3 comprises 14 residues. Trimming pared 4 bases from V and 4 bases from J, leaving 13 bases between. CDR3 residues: CASSPRGAGTEAFF. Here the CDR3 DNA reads TGTGCCAGCAGCCCAAGGGGCGCCGGCACTGAAGCTTTCTTT.

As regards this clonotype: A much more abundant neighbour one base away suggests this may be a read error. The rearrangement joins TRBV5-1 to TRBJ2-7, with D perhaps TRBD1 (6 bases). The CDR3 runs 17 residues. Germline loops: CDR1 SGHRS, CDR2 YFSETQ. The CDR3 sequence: CASSLETGLLYSCEQYF. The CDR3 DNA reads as TGCGCCAGCAGCTTGGAAACAGGGCTTTTATACTCCTGCGAGCAGTACTTC.

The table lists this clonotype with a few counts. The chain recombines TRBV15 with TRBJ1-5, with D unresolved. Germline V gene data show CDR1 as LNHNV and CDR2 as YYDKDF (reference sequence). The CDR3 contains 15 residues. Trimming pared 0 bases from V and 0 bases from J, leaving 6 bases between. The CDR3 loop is CATSREWDSNQPQHF. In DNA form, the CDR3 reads TGTGCCACCAGCAGAGAATGGGATAGCAATCAGCCCCAGCATTTT.

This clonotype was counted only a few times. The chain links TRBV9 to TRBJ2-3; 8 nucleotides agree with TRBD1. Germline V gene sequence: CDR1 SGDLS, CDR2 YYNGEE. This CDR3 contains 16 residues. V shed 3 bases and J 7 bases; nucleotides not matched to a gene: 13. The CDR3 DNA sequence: TGTGCCAGCAGCGAAACAGGGGGACTCCTCGGGTATACGCAGTATTTT. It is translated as CASSETGGLLGYTQYF.

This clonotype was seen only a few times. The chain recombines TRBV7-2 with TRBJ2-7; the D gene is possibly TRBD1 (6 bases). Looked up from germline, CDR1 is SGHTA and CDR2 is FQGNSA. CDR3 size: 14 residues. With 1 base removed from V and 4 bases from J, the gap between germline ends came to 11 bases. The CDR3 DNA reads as TGTGCCAGCAGCTTAGGGACAGCCGGGTACGAGCAGTACTTC. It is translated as CASSLGTAGYEQYF.

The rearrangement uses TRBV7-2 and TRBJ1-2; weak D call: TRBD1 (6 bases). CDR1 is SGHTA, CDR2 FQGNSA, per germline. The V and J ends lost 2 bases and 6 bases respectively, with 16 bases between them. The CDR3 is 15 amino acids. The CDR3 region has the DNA TGTGCCAGCAGCTTAAAAGACGGGGGGCTTCATGGCTACACCTTC. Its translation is CASSLKDGGLHGYTF.

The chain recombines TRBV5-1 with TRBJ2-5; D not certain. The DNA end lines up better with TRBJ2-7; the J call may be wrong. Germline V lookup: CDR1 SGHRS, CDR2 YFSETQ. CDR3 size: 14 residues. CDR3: CASSENSYSYEQYF. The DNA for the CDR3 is TGCGCCAGCAGCGAAAACAGCTACTCCTACGAGCAGTACTTC.

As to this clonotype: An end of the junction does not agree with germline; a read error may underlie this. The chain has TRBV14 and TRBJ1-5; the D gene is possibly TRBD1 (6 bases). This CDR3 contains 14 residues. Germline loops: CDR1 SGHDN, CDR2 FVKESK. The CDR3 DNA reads TGTGTCAGCAGCCAGACAGGACTTTATCAGCCCCAGCATTTT. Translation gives CVSSQTGLYQPQHF.